This T cell receptor (beta chain) derives from a study of neurological immune-mediated disorders. In its sample, this clonotype was seen many times. Its matching antigen is unknown. Time point meaning: technical triplicate 3. Per germline, CDR1 WSHSY and CDR2 SAAADI. V was shortened by 2 bases and J by 1 base, with 11 bases between the two germline ends. The CDR3 consists of 15 residues. Every sequencing run drew on 15-18 subjects and yielded over 190 million TCR-beta sequences. MiXCR, applied by TCRdb to the 5' RACE reads, yields one record per CDR3 protein. The data contain some 47,000 distinct CDR3 sequences, approximately 21% of them singletons. General study findings and limits: TCR-beta repertoires seemed private in all groups, with no expanded CDR3 amino acid sequences shared. Multiple sclerosis was found to have the least TCR clonal expansion, below healthy controls, and HTLV-1-associated myelopathy the most.

The sequence came from a man aged 55-75 years with HTLV-1-associated myelopathy (HAM/TSP). The sequenced material came from PBMCs. The chain carries TRBV10-2 and TRBJ1-1; D unclear. CDR3 amino acids: CASSEGVGRNTEAFF. For the CDR3, the DNA is TGCGCCAGCAGTGAGGGAGTCGGGCGGAACACTGAAGCTTTCTTT.